This is a list of T cell receptor beta chains from one sample in a study of T cell responses to AZD1222 COVID-19 vaccine. The data were produced by immunoSEQ multiplex PCR, yet TCRdb's version contains in-frame clones alone and is incomplete. The sample yields roughly 100,000 clones, roughly nine tenths seen once. The sample consisted of peripheral blood, taken on day 0 of AZD1222 vaccination. All receptors derive from an adult in good health. Each CDR3 is given with its conserved first and last residue. The D gene is left open where the match is weak. Not all rows give a size; the values are once, few, many and, for expanded clones, a class.

v_gene: TRBV18; d_gene: -; j_gene: TRBJ1-2; abundance: -; CDR3nt: TGTGCCAGCTCACGGGACGGAGGGCTCGAGGGCTACACCTTC; CDR3aa: CASSRDGGLEGYTF
v_gene: TRBV20-1; d_gene: -; j_gene: TRBJ1-2; abundance: once; CDR3nt: TGCAGTGCTAGTTGGTTGAGCTATGGCTACACCTTC; CDR3aa: CSASWLSYGYTF
v_gene: TRBV28; d_gene: TRBD1; j_gene: TRBJ2-7; abundance: -; CDR3nt: TGTGCCAGCAGTCAGGGGGCCTACGAGCAGTACTTC; CDR3aa: CASSQGAYEQYF
v_gene: TRBV5-6; d_gene: -; j_gene: TRBJ1-1; abundance: -; CDR3nt: TGTGCCAGCAGCTTGGGGGGAGGGATGGCCGAAGCTTTCTTT; CDR3aa: CASSLGGGMAEAFF
v_gene: TRBV6-5; d_gene: -; j_gene: TRBJ1-5; abundance: few; CDR3nt: TGTGCCAGCAGACCGGAAGGAAATAGCAATCAGCCCCAGCATTTT; CDR3aa: CASRPEGNSNQPQHF
v_gene: TRBV27; d_gene: -; j_gene: TRBJ1-6; abundance: -; CDR3nt: TGTGCCAGCAGTTTCGACGGCAGAGATAATTCACCCCTCCACTTT; CDR3aa: CASSFDGRDNSPLHF
v_gene: TRBV27; d_gene: -; j_gene: TRBJ2-2; abundance: -; CDR3nt: TGTGCCAGCAGTTTTATAGTCTCCCCACCCGGGGAGCTGTTTTTT; CDR3aa: CASSFIVSPPGELFF
v_gene: TRBV5-1; d_gene: TRBD1; j_gene: TRBJ1-6; abundance: -; CDR3nt: TGCGCCAGCAGCCCCGGGACAGTATTCCCGGACAATTCACCCCTCCACTTT; CDR3aa: CASSPGTVFPDNSPLHF
v_gene: TRBV7-7; d_gene: -; j_gene: TRBJ1-4; abundance: -; CDR3nt: TGTGCTAGCAGCTTAGGGCAGGGGTTCCCCGAAAAACTGTTTTTT; CDR3aa: CASSLGQGFPEKLFF
v_gene: TRBV19; d_gene: -; j_gene: TRBJ1-5; abundance: -; CDR3nt: TGTGCCAGTAGTATGACGGGGGCTAGCAATCAGCCCCAGCATTTT; CDR3aa: CASSMTGASNQPQHF
v_gene: TRBV7-8; d_gene: TRBD1; j_gene: TRBJ1-3; abundance: once; CDR3nt: TGTGCCAGCAGTGGACAGGCATGGACATTCTCTGGAAACACCATATATTTT; CDR3aa: CASSGQAWTFSGNTIYF
v_gene: TRBV28; d_gene: TRBD1; j_gene: TRBJ2-6; abundance: -; CDR3nt: TGTGCCAGCAGTTTCAAAAGGGGGCCTGTCGGGGCCAACGTCCTGACTTTC; CDR3aa: CASSFKRGPVGANVLTF
v_gene: TRBV19; d_gene: TRBD1; j_gene: TRBJ1-5; abundance: -; CDR3nt: TGTGCCAGTCGGGACAGGGGGTATCAGCCCCAGCATTTT; CDR3aa: CASRDRGYQPQHF
v_gene: TRBV6-5; d_gene: -; j_gene: TRBJ1-3; abundance: -; CDR3nt: TGTGCCCAGGCAGGGAGCTCTGGAAACACCATATATTTT; CDR3aa: CAQAGSSGNTIYF
v_gene: TRBV7-6; d_gene: -; j_gene: TRBJ1-3; abundance: once; CDR3nt: TGTGCCAGCAGCTTAGGAGGGGCTGAAGCTGGAAACACCATATATTTT; CDR3aa: CASSLGGAEAGNTIYF
v_gene: TRBV10-3; d_gene: TRBD1; j_gene: TRBJ2-3; abundance: -; CDR3nt: TGTGCCAGCGGCCAGGGGGCTAGCACAGATACGCAGTATTTT; CDR3aa: CASGQGASTDTQYF
v_gene: TRBV19; d_gene: -; j_gene: TRBJ2-7; abundance: -; CDR3nt: TGTGCCAGTAGTATCGATAGCGTTTCCTACGAGCAGTACTTC; CDR3aa: CASSIDSVSYEQYF
v_gene: TRBV27; d_gene: TRBD1; j_gene: TRBJ2-1; abundance: -; CDR3nt: TGTGCCAGCAGGAGACAGGGGCAGGGATACAATGAGCAGTTCTTC; CDR3aa: CASRRQGQGYNEQFF